What follows describes a single TCR beta chain. What it binds is unknown. Samples of blood were obtained at baseline, on cycle 4 day 1, and on cycle 7 day 1. This record belongs to a study of OX40 agonist ivuxolimab in advanced cancers. Study summary: Dose-escalation subjects each had hepatocellular carcinoma, melanoma, renal cell or head and neck cancer.

The germline gives CDR1 LGHNA, CDR2 YNFKEQ. Trimming removed 0 bases from V and 7 bases from J, with 12 bases in between. The CDR3 has 14 amino acids. Clones were sequenced by immunoSEQ multiplex PCR, and TCRdb holds only the in-frame ones, with some missing. The sample has about 80,000 clones; around nine tenths are singletons. Study-level results: Clones of CD4+ and CD8+ blood T cells grew by week 6 at doses of 0.1 to 3.0 mg/kg. Low normalized T-cell clonal expansion also characterized some of the nonresponders.

This sample comprised CD4+ or CD8+ T cells sorted from blood, obtained in a trial of the OX40 agonist ivuxolimab. The chain links TRBV4-2 to TRBJ2-5; D possibly corresponds to TRBD2 (6 bases). This sequence was found in an adult with an advanced solid tumor such as melanoma, head and neck, liver or kidney cancer. The DNA for the CDR3 is TGTGCCAGCAGCCAAGATCCCCCGGAGGGGACCCAGTACTTC. Protein product: CASSQDPPEGTQYF.